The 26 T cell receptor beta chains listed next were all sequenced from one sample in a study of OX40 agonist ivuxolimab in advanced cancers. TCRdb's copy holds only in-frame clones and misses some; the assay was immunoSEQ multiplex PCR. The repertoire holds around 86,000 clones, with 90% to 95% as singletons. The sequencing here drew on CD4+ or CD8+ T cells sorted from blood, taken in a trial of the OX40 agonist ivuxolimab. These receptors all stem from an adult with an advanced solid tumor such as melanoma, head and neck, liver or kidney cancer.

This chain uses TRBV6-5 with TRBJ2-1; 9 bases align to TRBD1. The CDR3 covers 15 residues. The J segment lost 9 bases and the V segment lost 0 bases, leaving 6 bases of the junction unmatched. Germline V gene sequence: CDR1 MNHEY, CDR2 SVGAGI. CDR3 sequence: CASSYSGTGFGEQFF. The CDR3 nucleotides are TGTGCCAGCAGTTACTCGGGGACAGGGTTTGGTGAGCAGTTCTTC.

Here the CDR3 reads CASSPAGTYNEQFF. For the CDR3, the DNA is TGTGCCAGCAGCCCGGCGGGCACCTACAATGAGCAGTTCTTC. The rearrangement links TRBV7-2 to TRBJ2-1; perhaps TRBD2 as D (5 bases). The CDR3 has 14 residues. The ends were cut back, 5 bases at V and 2 bases at J, with 10 bases in the middle. Germline CDR1 is SGHTA and CDR2 is FQGNSA.

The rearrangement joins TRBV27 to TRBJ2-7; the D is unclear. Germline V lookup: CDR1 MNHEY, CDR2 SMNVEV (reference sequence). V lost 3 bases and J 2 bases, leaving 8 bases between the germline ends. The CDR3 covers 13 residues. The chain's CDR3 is CASSFVGTYEQYF. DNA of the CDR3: TGTGCCAGCAGTTTTGTGGGAACCTACGAGCAGTACTTC.

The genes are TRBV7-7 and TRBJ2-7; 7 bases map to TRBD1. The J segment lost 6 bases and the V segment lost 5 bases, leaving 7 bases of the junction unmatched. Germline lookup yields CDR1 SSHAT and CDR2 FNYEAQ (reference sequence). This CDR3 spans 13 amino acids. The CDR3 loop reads CASSADRVSEQYF. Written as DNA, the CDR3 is TGTGCCAGCAGCGCCGACAGGGTGAGCGAGCAGTACTTC.

CDR3 in amino acids: CASSFVAIVSPLHF. The CDR3 DNA follows: TGTGCCAGCAGCTTTGTGGCAATCGTTTCACCCCTCCACTTT. The chain recombines TRBV11-3 with TRBJ1-6; no reliable D call. The CDR3 length is 14 residues. Germline CDR1 is SGHNT and CDR2 is YENEEA. V gave up 3 bases and J gave up 9 bases, with 12 bases separating them.

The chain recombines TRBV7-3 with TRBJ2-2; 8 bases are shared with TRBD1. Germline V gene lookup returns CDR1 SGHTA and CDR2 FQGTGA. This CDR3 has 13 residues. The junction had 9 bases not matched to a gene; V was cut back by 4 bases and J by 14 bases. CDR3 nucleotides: TGTGCCAGCAGCTCCTTTGGACAGGGTAGACTGTTTTTT. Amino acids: CASSSFGQGRLFF.

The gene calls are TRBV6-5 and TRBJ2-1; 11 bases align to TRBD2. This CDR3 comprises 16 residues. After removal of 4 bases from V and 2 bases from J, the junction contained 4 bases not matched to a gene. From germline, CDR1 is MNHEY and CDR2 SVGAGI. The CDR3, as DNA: TGTGCCAGCAGTTTGACTAGCGGGATCCCCTACAATGAGCAGTTCTTC. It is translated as CASSLTSGIPYNEQFF.

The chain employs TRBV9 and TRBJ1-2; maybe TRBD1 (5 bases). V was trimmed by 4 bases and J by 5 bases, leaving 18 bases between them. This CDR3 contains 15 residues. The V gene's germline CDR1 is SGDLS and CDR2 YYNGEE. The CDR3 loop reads CASSPVTDFLYGYTF. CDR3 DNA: TGTGCCAGCAGCCCGGTGACAGACTTCTTGTATGGCTACACCTTC.

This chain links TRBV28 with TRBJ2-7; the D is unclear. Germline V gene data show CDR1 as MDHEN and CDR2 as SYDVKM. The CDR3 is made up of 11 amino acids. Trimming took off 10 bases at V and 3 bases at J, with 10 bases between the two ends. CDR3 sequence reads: CATAVSYEQYF. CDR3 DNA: TGTGCCACTGCAGTGAGCTACGAGCAGTACTTC.

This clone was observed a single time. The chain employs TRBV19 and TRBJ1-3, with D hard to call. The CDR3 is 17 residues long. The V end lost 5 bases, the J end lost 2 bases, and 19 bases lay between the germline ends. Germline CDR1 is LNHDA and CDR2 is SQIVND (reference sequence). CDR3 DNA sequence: TGTGCCAGTAGTTCGGTCTCCTTACTATCCCCTGGAAACACCATATATTTT. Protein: CASSSVSLLSPGNTIYF.

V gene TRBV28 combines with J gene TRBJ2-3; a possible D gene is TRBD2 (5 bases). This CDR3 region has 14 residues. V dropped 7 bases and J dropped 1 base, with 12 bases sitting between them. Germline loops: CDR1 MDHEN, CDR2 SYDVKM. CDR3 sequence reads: CASNQAARTDTQYF. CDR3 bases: TGTGCCAGCAACCAAGCGGCGCGCACAGATACGCAGTATTTT.

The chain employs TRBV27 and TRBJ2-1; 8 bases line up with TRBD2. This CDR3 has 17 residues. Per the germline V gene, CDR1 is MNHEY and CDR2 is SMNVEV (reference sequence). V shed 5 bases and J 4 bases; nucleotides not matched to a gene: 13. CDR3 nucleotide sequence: TGTGCCAGCAGTCCCATACTAGTAGCGGGGCCTTACAATGAGCAGTTCTTC. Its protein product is CASSPILVAGPYNEQFF.

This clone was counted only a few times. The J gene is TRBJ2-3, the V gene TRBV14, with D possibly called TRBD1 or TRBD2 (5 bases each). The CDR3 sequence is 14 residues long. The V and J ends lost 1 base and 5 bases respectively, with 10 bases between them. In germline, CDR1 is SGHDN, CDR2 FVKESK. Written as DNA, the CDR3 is TGTGCCAGCAGCCAAGCCTTGGGACGAGATACGCAGTATTTT. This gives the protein CASSQALGRDTQYF.

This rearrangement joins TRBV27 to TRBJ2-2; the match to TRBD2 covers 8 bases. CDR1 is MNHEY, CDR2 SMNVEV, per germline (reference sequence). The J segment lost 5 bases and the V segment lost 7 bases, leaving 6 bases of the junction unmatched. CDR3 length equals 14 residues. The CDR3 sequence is CASNWAGGTGELFF. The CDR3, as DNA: TGTGCCAGCAATTGGGCGGGAGGAACCGGGGAGCTGTTTTTT.

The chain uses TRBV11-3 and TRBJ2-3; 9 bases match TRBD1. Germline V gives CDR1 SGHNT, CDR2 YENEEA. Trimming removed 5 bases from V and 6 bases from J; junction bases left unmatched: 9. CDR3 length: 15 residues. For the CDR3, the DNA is TGTGCCAGCAGCCTATGGACAGGGGATGTGGATACGCAGTATTTT. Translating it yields CASSLWTGDVDTQYF.

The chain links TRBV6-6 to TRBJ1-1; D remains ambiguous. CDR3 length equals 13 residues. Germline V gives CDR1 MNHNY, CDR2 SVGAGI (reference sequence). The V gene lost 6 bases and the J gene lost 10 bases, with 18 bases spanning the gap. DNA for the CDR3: TGTGCCAGCAGCCACGGCGCACCCGAGGGAGCTTTCTTT. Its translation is CASSHGAPEGAFF.

The CDR3 sequence is CASSLLGDQTYEQYF. The CDR3 DNA is TGCGCCAGCAGCTTGTTAGGGGACCAAACCTACGAGCAGTACTTC. The gene calls are TRBV5-1 and TRBJ2-7; either TRBD1 or TRBD2 may fit D (5 bases each). The germline V gene has CDR1 SGHRS and CDR2 YFSETQ. CDR3 length equals 15 residues. Trimming cost V 1 base and J 2 bases, with 13 bases left between them.

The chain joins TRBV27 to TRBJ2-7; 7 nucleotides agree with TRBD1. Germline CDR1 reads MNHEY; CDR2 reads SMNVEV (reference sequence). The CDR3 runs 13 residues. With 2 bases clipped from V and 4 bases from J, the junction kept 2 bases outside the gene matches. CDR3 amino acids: CASSLRGQYEQYF. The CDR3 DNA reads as TGTGCCAGCAGTTTAAGGGGGCAGTACGAGCAGTACTTC.

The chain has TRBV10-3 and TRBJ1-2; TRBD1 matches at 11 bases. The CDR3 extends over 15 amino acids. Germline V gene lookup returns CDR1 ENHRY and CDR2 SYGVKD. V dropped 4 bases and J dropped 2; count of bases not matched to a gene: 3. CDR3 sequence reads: CAISGTGGENYGYTF. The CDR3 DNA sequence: TGTGCCATCAGTGGGACAGGGGGCGAAAACTATGGCTACACCTTC.

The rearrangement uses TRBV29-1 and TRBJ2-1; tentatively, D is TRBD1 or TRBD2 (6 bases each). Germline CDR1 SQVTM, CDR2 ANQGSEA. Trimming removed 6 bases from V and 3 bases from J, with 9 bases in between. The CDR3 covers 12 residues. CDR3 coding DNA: TGCAGCGTCGGAGGGGGCTACAATGAGCAGTTCTTC. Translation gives CSVGGGYNEQFF.

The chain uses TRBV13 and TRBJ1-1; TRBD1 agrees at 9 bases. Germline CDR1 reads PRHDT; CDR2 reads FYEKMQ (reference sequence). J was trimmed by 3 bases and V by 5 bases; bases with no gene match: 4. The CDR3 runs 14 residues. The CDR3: CASSPTGGYTEAFF. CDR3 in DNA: TGTGCCAGCAGCCCGACAGGGGGGTACACTGAAGCTTTCTTT.

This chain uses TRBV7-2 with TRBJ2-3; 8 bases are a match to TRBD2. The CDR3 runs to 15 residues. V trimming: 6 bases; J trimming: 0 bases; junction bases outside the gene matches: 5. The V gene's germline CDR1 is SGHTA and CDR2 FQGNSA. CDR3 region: CASRGGRRSTDTQYF. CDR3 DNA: TGTGCCAGCAGGGGCGGGAGGAGGAGCACAGATACGCAGTATTTT.

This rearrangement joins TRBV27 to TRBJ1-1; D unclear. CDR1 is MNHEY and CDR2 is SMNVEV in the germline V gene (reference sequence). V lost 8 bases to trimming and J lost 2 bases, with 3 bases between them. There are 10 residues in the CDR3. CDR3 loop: CASGNTEAFF. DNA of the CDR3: TGTGCCAGCGGAAACACTGAAGCTTTCTTT.

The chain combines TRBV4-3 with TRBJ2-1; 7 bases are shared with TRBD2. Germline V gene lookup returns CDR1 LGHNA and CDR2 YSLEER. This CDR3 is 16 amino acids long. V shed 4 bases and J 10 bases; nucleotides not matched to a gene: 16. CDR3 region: CASSLASGPGLREQFF. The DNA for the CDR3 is TGCGCCAGCAGCCTCGCTAGCGGCCCTGGGCTTAGGGAGCAGTTCTTC.

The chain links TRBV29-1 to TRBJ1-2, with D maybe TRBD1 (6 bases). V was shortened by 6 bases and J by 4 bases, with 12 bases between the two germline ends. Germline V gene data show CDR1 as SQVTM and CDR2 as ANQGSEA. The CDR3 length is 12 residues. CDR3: CSVDLTGYGYTF. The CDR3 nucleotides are TGCAGCGTGGATCTGACAGGCTATGGCTACACCTTC.

In nucleotides, the CDR3 is TGTGCCAGCGGACCCTGGGGGGAGCAGTACTTC. Translation gives CASGPWGEQYF. The chain combines TRBV27 with TRBJ2-7; D tentatively fits TRBD1 or TRBD2 (5 bases each). The CDR3 contains 11 residues. Germline CDR1 reads MNHEY; CDR2 reads SMNVEV (reference sequence). V lost 8 bases to trimming and J lost 7 bases, with 12 bases between them.